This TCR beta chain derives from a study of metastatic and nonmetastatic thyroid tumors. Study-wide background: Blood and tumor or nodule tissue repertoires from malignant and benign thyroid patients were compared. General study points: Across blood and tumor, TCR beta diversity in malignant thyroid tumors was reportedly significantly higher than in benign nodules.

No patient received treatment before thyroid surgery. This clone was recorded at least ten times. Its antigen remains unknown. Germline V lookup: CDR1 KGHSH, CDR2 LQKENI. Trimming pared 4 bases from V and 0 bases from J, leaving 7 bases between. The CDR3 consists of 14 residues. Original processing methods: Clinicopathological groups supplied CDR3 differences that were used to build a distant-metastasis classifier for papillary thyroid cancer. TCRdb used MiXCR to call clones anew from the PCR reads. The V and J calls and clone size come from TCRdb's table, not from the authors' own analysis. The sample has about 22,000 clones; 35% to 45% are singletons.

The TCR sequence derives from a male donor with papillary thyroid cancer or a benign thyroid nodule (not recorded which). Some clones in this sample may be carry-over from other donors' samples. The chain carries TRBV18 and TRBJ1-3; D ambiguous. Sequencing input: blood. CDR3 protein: CASSRESSGNTIYF. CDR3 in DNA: TGTGCCAGCTCACGTGAAAGCTCTGGAAACACCATATATTTT.